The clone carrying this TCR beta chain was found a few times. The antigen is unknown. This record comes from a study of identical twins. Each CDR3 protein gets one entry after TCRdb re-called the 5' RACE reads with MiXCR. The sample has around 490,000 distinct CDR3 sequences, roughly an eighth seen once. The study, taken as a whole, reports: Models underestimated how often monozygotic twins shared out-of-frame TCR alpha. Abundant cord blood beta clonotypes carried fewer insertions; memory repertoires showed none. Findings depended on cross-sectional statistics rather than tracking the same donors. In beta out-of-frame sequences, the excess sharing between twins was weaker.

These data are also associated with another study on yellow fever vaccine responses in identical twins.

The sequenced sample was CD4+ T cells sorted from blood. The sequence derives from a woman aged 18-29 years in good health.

The CDR3 loop reads CASSRRGLTGELFF. The CDR3 region has the DNA TGTGCCAGCAGCCGACGCGGGCTCACCGGGGAGCTGTTTTTT. V gene TRBV7-3 combines with J gene TRBJ2-2; D perhaps matches TRBD2 (5 bases). CDR3 size: 14 residues. Germline-derived CDR1 and CDR2 are SGHTA and FQGTGA. Trimming pared 5 bases from V and 4 bases from J, leaving 11 bases between.